A single sample gave rise to the 14 T cell receptor beta chains below, sequenced in a study of neurological immune-mediated disorders. One entry per CDR3 protein, called by TCRdb with MiXCR from the 5' RACE reads. The data hold about 79,000 distinct CDR3 sequences, with 12% to 15% observed a single time. Sample: PBMCs. The receptors here all came from a woman between 50 and 59 years old in good health.

This clonotype was counted many times. J is TRBJ2-3 and V is TRBV20-1; 9 bases match TRBD1. The trim removed 5 bases at V and 2 bases at J, leaving 8 bases unmatched. Germline assignment: CDR1 DFQATT and CDR2 SNEGSKA (reference sequence). The CDR3 extends over 15 amino acids. The CDR3 loop reads CSAPPWTGATDTQYF. DNA for the CDR3: TGCAGTGCTCCACCTTGGACAGGGGCCACAGATACGCAGTATTTT.

A few counts support this clonotype. V usage is TRBV5-1 and J usage is TRBJ2-7; TRBD2 matches at 8 bases. V was pared by 0 bases and J by 0 bases, with 8 bases of the junction left unmatched. Germline V CDR1 and CDR2: SGHRS, YFSETQ. The CDR3 has 17 amino acids. The CDR3: CASSLGLALWDSYEQYF. The CDR3 DNA reads TGCGCCAGCAGCTTGGGACTAGCGTTGTGGGACTCCTACGAGCAGTACTTC.

This clonotype has ten or more counts. The chain links TRBV20-1 to TRBJ2-1, with 14 bases aligning to TRBD2. V shed 0 bases and J 6 bases; nucleotides not matched to a gene: 10. Germline loops: CDR1 DFQATT, CDR2 SNEGSKA (reference sequence). The CDR3 is made up of 18 amino acids. The CDR3 loop reads CSARDTPGLAGVGNEQFF. As DNA, the CDR3 is TGCAGTGCTAGAGATACTCCGGGACTAGCGGGAGTGGGCAATGAGCAGTTCTTC.

The table lists this clonotype with many counts. V usage is TRBV29-1 and J usage is TRBJ1-1, with 9 bases lining up with TRBD1. V lost 6 bases and J lost 0; bases outside the gene matches: 8. CDR3 length: 15 amino acids. Germline CDR1 SQVTM, CDR2 ANQGSEA. This CDR3 is CSVGQGWGMNTEAFF. The CDR3, as DNA: TGCAGCGTCGGACAGGGGTGGGGAATGAACACTGAAGCTTTCTTT.

Many counts were recorded for this clonotype. This chain uses TRBV5-1 with TRBJ2-1; D is possibly TRBD2 (6 bases). Germline V gene sequence: CDR1 SGHRS, CDR2 YFSETQ. The CDR3 spans 15 residues. Trimming cost V 2 bases and J 7 bases, with 16 bases left between them. CDR3 in DNA: TGCGCCAGCAGCTTCCTCTCCGGGAGTCCGAATGAGCAGTTCTTC. It translates to CASSFLSGSPNEQFF.

Ten or more counts support this clonotype. The chain links TRBV20-1 to TRBJ1-2; D is unclear. Germline values: CDR1 DFQATT, CDR2 SNEGSKA (reference sequence). V shed 3 bases and J shed 4 bases, with 9 bases lying between them. The CDR3 length is 12 residues. The CDR3 loop is CSASEGSYGYTF. The CDR3 DNA sequence: TGCAGTGCTAGTGAGGGTTCCTATGGCTACACCTTC.

Many counts were recorded for this clonotype. The genes are TRBV6-1 and TRBJ1-5, with TRBD1 identical over 9 bases. The junction had 11 bases not matched to a gene; V was cut back by 4 bases and J by 1 base. Germline V lookup: CDR1 MNHNS, CDR2 SASEGT. The CDR3 length is 18 residues. CDR3 amino acids: CASSGPGQGPISNQPQHF. As DNA, the CDR3 is TGTGCCAGCAGTGGACCCGGACAGGGGCCTATAAGCAATCAGCCCCAGCATTTT.

This clonotype was seen at least ten times. A read error may produce the germline difference seen at one junction end. The V call is TRBV7-7, the J call TRBJ2-6; D possibly matches TRBD1 or TRBD2 (6 bases each). Looked up from germline, CDR1 is SSHAT and CDR2 is FNYEAQ (reference sequence). There are 15 residues in the CDR3. The CDR3 region is CASSLGGTGANVLTF. In DNA form, the CDR3 reads TGTGCTAGCAGCTTAGGGGGGACCGGGGCCAACGTCCTGACTTTC.

The J gene is TRBJ1-5, the V gene TRBV28; TRBD1 is a possible D gene (6 bases). The V end lost 2 bases, the J end lost 5 bases, and 13 bases lay between the germline ends. The germline V gene encodes CDR1 MDHEN and CDR2 SYDVKM. The CDR3 contains 15 residues. For the CDR3, the DNA is TGTGCCAGCAGTTTAATTAGGAACAGGGATCAGCCCCAGCATTTT. This gives the protein CASSLIRNRDQPQHF.

This clonotype showed up many times. For the CDR3, the DNA is TGTGCCAGCAGCTTTATAACCGCAACCGGGGAGCTGTTTTTT. It codes for CASSFITATGELFF. This chain joins TRBV7-2 and TRBJ2-2, with unresolved D. This CDR3 has 14 residues. Per germline, CDR1 SGHTA and CDR2 FQGNSA. V dropped 3 bases and J dropped 5 bases, with 10 bases sitting between them.

This clonotype occurred many times. The V gene is TRBV14, the J gene TRBJ2-7; the D gene is possibly TRBD1 (6 bases). The CDR3 is made up of 15 amino acids. The germline V and J ends were trimmed by 4 bases and 4 bases, with 17 bases remaining between them. Germline V gene sequence: CDR1 SGHDN, CDR2 FVKESK. CDR3 sequence (DNA): TGTGCCAGCAGCCCCCAGGCCGGGACACAATACGAGCAGTACTTC. Translated: CASSPQAGTQYEQYF. Complete variable domain (other parts from reference TRBV14 and TRBJ2-7): EAGVTQFPSHSVIEKGQTVTLRCDPISGHDNLYWYRRVMGKEIKFLLHFVKESKQDESGMPNNRFLAERTGGTYSTLKVQPAELEDSGVYFCASSPQAGTQYEQYFGPGTRLTVT.

This clonotype was recorded many times. This chain uses TRBV28 with TRBJ1-3; D gene ambiguous. The germline V and J ends were trimmed by 6 bases and 0 bases, with 15 bases remaining between them. CDR1 is MDHEN, CDR2 SYDVKM, per germline. CDR3 length equals 16 residues. CDR3 protein: CASSLTLYSSGNTIYF. The CDR3 DNA follows: TGTGCCAGCAGCCTTACTTTATACAGCTCTGGAAACACCATATATTTT. Full variable domain (outside the CDR3, taken from reference TRBV28 and TRBJ1-3): DVKVTQSSRYLVKRTGEKVFLECVQDMDHENMFWYRQDPGLGLRLIYFSYDVKMKEKGDIPEGYSVSREKKERFSLILESASTNQTSMYLCASSLTLYSSGNTIYFGEGSWLTVV.

The rearrangement links TRBV5-5 to TRBJ2-7; 8 bases align to TRBD1. V trimming: 2 bases; J trimming: 4 bases; junction bases outside the gene matches: 8. Per germline, CDR1 SGHKS and CDR2 YYEKEE (reference sequence). The CDR3 loop spans 15 amino acids. CDR3 sequence reads: CASSLTTTGEYEQYF. The CDR3 DNA reads as TGTGCCAGCAGCTTAACTACGACAGGGGAATACGAGCAGTACTTC.

The V call is TRBV28, the J call TRBJ2-2, with 8 positions matching TRBD2. Germline-derived CDR1 and CDR2 are MDHEN and SYDVKM. V was clipped by 5 bases and J by 1 base; unmatched bases: 9. The CDR3 consists of 17 residues. The CDR3 DNA is TGTGCCAGCAGTCCCTATGTGACTAGCGTGAACACCGGGGAGCTGTTTTTT. Translating gives CASSPYVTSVNTGELFF.